These 7 T cell receptor beta chains came from one sample sequenced in a study of CD8+ T cells in alopecia areata. Treatment in this sample: oral pan-JAK inhibitor, 5-10 mg twice daily. cDNA reverse transcribed from extracted RNA served as the sequencing template. Clones were read by immunoSEQ multiplex PCR, and TCRdb kept only the in-frame ones, dropping some. Here the sample spans 150,000 to 200,000 clones, under 80% being singletons. Specimen: CD4+ T cells sorted from blood, collected at approximately week 49, from a patient treated with tofacitinib. Receptor source: a human donor with alopecia areata.

The rearrangement links TRBV5-1 to TRBJ1-2; no definite D call. This CDR3 contains 14 residues. Trimming stripped 6 bases from V and 3 bases from J, with 15 bases between. Germline CDR1 SGHRS, CDR2 YFSETQ. Here the CDR3 DNA reads TGCGCCAGCAAAGATCGGGTGTGGGACTATGGCTACACCTTC. This codes for CASKDRVWDYGYTF.

The V and J genes are TRBV5-6 and TRBJ2-7, with unresolved D. CDR1 and CDR2 (germline): SGHDT, YYEEEE. There are 13 residues in the CDR3. Trimming cost V 1 base and J 5 bases, with 10 bases left between them. CDR3 sequence (DNA): TGTGCCAGCAGCTTGCCACAAGCGAACGAGCAGTACTTC. It translates to CASSLPQANEQYF.

The CDR3 sequence: CAWSPLAGSTVTQYF. The CDR3 coding sequence is TGTGCCTGGAGTCCTTTAGCGGGGTCGACGGTTACGCAGTATTTT. The chain employs TRBV30 and TRBJ2-3; 8 nucleotides match TRBD2. The CDR3 is 15 residues long. In germline, CDR1 is GTSNPN, CDR2 SVGIG (reference sequence). V lost 2 bases, J lost 8 bases, and 12 bases stayed unmatched.

The chain couples TRBV29-1 to TRBJ1-1; no clear D gene. The CDR3 has 14 amino acids. Trimming shortened V by 0 bases and J by 3 bases, and 11 bases separated the two germline ends. Germline V lookup: CDR1 SQVTM, CDR2 ANQGSEA. In DNA, the CDR3 is TGCAGCGTTGAAGATACAAGGCGGTACACTGAAGCTTTCTTT. Translating gives CSVEDTRRYTEAFF.

This chain connects TRBV23-1 to TRBJ1-2, with TRBD1 identical over 10 bases. TRBV23-1 falls under the ORF class, with uncertain function. Losses at the gene ends were 4 bases for V and 9 bases for J; bases not matched to a gene: 20. The CDR3 totals 18 residues. CDR3 residues: CASSLYRDRGKAAVSYTF. The CDR3 nucleotides are TGCGCCAGCAGTCTCTACAGGGACAGGGGAAAGGCCGCTGTTAGCTACACCTTC.

The DNA of the CDR3 is TGTGCCTGGAGTGTAAAGGCAGGGGGCTACGAGCAGTACTTC. It codes for CAWSVKAGGYEQYF. The chain links TRBV30 to TRBJ2-7; 7 nucleotides align to TRBD1. Germline CDR1 GTSNPN, CDR2 SVGIG (reference sequence). CDR3 length: 14 residues. V lost 0 bases and J lost 3; bases outside the gene matches: 5.

This clone was seen a few times. The rearrangement joins TRBV9 to TRBJ1-2; D not certain. V was pared by 1 base and J by 3 bases, with 7 bases between. The CDR3 has 13 amino acids. Germline V lookup: CDR1 SGDLS, CDR2 YYNGEE. The CDR3 sequence is CASSVSFDYGYTF. The CDR3 DNA reads as TGTGCCAGCAGCGTAAGTTTCGACTATGGCTACACCTTC.